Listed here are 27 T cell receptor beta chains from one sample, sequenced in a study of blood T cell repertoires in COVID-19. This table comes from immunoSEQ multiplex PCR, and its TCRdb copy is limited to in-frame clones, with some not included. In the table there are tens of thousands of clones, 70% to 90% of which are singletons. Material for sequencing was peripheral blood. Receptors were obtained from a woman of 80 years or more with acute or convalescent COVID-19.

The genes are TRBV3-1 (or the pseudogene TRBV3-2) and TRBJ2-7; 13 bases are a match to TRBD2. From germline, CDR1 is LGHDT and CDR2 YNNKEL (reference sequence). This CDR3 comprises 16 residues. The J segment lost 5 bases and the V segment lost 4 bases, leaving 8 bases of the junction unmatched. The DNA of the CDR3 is TGTGCCAGCAGCCTCCAGACGACTAGCGGGAGGAACGAGCAGTACTTC. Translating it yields CASSLQTTSGRNEQYF.

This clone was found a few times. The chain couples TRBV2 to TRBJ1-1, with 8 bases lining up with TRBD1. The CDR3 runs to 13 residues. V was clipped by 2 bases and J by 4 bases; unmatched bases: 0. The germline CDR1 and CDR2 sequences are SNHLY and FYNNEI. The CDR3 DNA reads TGTGCCAGCAGTGAACAGGGGGCCACTGAAGCTTTCTTT. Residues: CASSEQGATEAFF.

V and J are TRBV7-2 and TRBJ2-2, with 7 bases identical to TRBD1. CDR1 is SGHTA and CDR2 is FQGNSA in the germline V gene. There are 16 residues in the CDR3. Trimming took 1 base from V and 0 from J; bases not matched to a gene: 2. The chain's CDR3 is CASSLGQGANTGELFF. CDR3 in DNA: TGTGCCAGCAGCTTAGGACAGGGCGCGAACACCGGGGAGCTGTTTTTT.

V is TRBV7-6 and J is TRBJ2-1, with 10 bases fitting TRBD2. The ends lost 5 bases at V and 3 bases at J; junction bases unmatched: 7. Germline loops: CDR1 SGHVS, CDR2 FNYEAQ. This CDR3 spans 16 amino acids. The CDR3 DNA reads TGTGCCAGCAGCACTCAGCGGGGGGGCTTCTACAATGAGCAGTTCTTC. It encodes CASSTQRGGFYNEQFF.

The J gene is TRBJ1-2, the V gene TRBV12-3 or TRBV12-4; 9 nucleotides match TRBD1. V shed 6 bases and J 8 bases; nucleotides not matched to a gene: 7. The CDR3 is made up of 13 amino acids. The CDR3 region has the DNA TGTGCCAGCAGGCCCGGGACAGGGACCGGCTACACCTTC. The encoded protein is CASRPGTGTGYTF.

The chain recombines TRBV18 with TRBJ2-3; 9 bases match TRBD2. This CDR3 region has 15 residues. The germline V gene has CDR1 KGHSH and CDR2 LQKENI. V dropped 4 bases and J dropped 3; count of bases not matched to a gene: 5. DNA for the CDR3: TGTGCCAGCTCACTGGGACTAGCTTTGACAGATACGCAGTATTTT. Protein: CASSLGLALTDTQYF.

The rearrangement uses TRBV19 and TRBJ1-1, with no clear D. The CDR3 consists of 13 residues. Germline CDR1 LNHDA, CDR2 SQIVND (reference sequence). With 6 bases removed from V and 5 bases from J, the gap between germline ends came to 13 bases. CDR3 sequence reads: CASSPFGRTEAFF. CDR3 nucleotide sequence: TGTGCCAGTAGCCCCTTTGGGAGGACTGAAGCTTTCTTT.

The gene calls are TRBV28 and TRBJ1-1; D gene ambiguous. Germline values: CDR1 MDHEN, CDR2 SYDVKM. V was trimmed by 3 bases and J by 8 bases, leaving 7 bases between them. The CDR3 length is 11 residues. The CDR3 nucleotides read TGTGCCAGCAGTTTGACGACAGAAGCTTTCTTT. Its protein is CASSLTTEAFF.

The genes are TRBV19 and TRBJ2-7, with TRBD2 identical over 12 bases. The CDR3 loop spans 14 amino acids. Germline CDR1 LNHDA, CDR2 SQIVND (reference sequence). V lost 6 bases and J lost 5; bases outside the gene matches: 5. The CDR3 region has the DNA TGTGCCAGTAGGAAACTAGCGGGAGGACACGAGCAGTACTTC. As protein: CASRKLAGGHEQYF. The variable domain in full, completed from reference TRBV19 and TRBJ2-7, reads DGGITQSPKYLFRKEGQNVTLSCEQNLNHDAMYWYRQDPGQGLRLIYYSQIVNDFQKGDIAEGYSVSREKKESFPLTVTSAQKNPTAFYLCASRKLAGGHEQYFGPGTRLTVT.

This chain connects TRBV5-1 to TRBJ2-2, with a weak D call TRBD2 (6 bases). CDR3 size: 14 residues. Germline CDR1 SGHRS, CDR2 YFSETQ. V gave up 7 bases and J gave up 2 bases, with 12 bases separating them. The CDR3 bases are TGCGCCAGCGCCCCCGGGGGAAACACCGGGGAGCTGTTTTTT. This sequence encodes CASAPGGNTGELFF.

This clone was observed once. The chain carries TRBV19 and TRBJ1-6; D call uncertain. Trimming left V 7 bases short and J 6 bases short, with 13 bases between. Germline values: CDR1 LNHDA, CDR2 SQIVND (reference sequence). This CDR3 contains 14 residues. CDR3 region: CASTIGGLNSPLHF. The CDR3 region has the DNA TGTGCCAGTACTATCGGAGGTCTTAATTCACCCCTCCACTTT.

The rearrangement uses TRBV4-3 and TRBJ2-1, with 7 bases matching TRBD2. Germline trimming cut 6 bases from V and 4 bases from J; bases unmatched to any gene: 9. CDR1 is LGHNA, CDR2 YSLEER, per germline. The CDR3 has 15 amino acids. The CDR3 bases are TGCGCCAGCAGTTACGAGGGCGGGGGATACAATGAGCAGTTCTTC. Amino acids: CASSYEGGGYNEQFF.

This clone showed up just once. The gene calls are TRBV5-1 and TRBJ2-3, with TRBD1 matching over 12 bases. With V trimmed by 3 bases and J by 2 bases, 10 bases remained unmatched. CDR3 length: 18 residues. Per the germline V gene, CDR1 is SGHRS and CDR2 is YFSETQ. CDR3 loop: CASSSGQGAYQPTDTQYF. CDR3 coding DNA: TGCGCCAGCAGCTCGGGACAGGGGGCGTACCAGCCCACAGATACGCAGTATTTT.

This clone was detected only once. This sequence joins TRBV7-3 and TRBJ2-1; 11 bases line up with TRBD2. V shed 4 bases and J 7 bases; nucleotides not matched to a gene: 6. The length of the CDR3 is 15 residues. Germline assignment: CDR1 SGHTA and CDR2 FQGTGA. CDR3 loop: CASSSVAGGRNEQFF. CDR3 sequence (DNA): TGTGCCAGCAGCTCTGTAGCGGGAGGGAGGAATGAGCAGTTCTTC.

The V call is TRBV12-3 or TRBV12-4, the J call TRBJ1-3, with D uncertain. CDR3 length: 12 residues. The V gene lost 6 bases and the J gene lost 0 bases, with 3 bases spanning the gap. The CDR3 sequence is CASRYSGNTIYF. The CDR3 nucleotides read TGTGCCAGCAGGTACTCTGGAAACACCATATATTTT.

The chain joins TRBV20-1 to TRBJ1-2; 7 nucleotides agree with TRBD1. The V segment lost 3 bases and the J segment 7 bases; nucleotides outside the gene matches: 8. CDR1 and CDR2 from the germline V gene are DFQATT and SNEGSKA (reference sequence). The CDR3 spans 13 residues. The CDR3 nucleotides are TGCAGTGCTAGTGGACAGGCGGCTATTGGCTACACCTTC. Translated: CSASGQAAIGYTF.

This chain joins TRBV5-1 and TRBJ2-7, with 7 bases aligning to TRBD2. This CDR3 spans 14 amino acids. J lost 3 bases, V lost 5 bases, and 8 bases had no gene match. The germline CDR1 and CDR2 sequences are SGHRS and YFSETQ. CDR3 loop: CASRVMGGSYEQYF. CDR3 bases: TGCGCCAGCAGGGTCATGGGGGGGAGCTACGAGCAGTACTTC.

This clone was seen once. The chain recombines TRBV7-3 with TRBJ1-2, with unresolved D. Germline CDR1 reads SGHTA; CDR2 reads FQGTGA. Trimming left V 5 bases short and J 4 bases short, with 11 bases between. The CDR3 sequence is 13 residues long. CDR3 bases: TGTGCCAGCAGCCTAAGGCGGGGCTATGGCTACACCTTC. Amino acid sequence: CASSLRRGYGYTF. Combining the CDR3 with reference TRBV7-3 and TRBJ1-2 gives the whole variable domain GAGVSQTPSNKVTEKGKYVELRCDPISGHTALYWYRQSLGQGPEFLIYFQGTGAADDSGLPNDRFFAVRPEGSVSTLKIQRTERGDSAVYLCASSLRRGYGYTFGSGTRLTVV.

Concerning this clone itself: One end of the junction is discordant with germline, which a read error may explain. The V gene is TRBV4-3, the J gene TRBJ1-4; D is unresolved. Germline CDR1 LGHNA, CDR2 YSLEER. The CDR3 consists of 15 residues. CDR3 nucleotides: TGCGCCAGCAGCCTACACCTAGACCCTAAGGAAAAACTGTTTTTT. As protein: CASSLHLDPKEKLFF.

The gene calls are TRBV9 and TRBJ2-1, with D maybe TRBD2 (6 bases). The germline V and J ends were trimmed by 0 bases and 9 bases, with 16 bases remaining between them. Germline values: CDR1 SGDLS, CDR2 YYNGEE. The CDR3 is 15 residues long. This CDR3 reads CASSVGRGKEGEQFF. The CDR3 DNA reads TGTGCCAGCAGCGTAGGACGGGGGAAGGAGGGTGAGCAGTTCTTC.

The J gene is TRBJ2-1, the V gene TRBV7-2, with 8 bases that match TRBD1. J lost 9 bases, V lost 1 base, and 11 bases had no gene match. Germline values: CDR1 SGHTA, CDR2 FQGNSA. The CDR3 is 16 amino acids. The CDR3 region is CASSLVSRQGSGEQFF. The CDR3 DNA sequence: TGTGCCAGCAGCTTAGTCTCGCGACAGGGGTCCGGTGAGCAGTTCTTC.

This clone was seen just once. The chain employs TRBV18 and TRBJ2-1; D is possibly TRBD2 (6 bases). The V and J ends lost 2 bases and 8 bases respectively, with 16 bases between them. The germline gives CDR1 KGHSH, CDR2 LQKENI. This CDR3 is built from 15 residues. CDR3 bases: TGTGCCAGCTCACCAAGTTTTGACGGGAGCGATGAGCAGTTCTTC. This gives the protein CASSPSFDGSDEQFF. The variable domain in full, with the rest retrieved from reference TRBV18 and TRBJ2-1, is NAGVMQNPRHLVRRRGQEARLRCSPMKGHSHVYWYRQLPEEGLKFMVYLQKENIIDESGMPKERFSAEFPKEGPSILRIQQVVRGDSAAYFCASSPSFDGSDEQFFGPGTRLTVL.

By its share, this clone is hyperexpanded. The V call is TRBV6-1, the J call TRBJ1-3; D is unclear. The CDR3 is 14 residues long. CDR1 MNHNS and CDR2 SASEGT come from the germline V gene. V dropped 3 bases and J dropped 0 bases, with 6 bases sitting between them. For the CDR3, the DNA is TGTGCCAGCAGTGATGGAGCCTCTGGAAACACCATATATTTT. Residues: CASSDGASGNTIYF.

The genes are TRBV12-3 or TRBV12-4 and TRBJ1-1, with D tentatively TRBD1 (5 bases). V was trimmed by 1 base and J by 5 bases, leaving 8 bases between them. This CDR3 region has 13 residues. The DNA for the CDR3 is TGTGCCAGCAGTTTAGGCGGGGGAACTGAAGCTTTCTTT. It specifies CASSLGGGTEAFF.

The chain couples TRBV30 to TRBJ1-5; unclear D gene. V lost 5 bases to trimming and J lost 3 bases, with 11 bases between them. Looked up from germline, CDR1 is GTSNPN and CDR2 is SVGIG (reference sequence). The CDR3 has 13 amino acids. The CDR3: CAWSESSNQPQHF. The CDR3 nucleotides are TGTGCCTGGTCGGAGTCCTCCAATCAGCCCCAGCATTTT.

This chain's CDR3 is CASSLPSGGAAETQYF. The CDR3 DNA is TGCGCCAGCAGCTTGCCTAGCGGGGGGGCCGCGGAGACCCAGTACTTC. The chain couples TRBV5-1 to TRBJ2-5, with 12 bases identical to TRBD2. J lost 5 bases, V lost 1 base, and 6 bases had no gene match. This CDR3 spans 16 amino acids. Germline loops: CDR1 SGHRS, CDR2 YFSETQ.

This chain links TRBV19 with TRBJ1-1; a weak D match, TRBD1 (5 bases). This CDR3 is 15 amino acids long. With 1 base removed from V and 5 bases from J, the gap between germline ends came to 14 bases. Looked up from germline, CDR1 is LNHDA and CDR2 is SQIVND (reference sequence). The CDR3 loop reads CASSIVGGKGTEAFF. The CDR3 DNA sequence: TGTGCCAGTAGTATAGTGGGGGGTAAGGGAACTGAAGCTTTCTTT.